Listed here are 8 T cell receptor beta chains from one sample, sequenced in a study of T cell repertoires in aging, cancer and after chemotherapy. The template was genomic DNA from peripheral blood, not RNA. TRB rearrangements spanning V, D and J were amplified using mixed TRB-A/B primers. TCRdb re-called the multiplex PCR reads through MiXCR, storing one row per CDR3 protein. The sample has around 2,200 distinct CDR3 sequences, roughly 47% seen once. What was sequenced was blood. These receptors originate from a human donor with a solid tumor.

This clonotype has a handful of counts. The gene calls are TRBV7-3 and TRBJ1-6, with D maybe TRBD1 (5 bases). The CDR3 sequence is 14 residues long. CDR1 is SGHTA and CDR2 is FQGTGA in the germline V gene. Between the trimmed V and J ends, which lost 5 bases and 9 bases, there was a span of 14 bases. In DNA, the CDR3 is TGTGCCAGCAGCGAGGGGACCCAAGGTTCACCCCTCCACTTT. It yields the protein CASSEGTQGSPLHF.

The chain is built from TRBV19 and TRBJ2-5; TRBD1 is a possible D gene (5 bases). CDR3 size: 14 residues. CDR1 LNHDA and CDR2 SQIVND come from the germline V gene (reference sequence). Trimming stripped 6 bases from V and 5 bases from J, with 16 bases between. CDR3 in DNA: TGTGCCAGTAGCATGGGGCAGGGATCCGAGACCCAGTACTTC. Protein product: CASSMGQGSETQYF.

This sequence joins TRBV7-2 and TRBJ1-1, with a weak D call TRBD1 (6 bases). The CDR3 totals 14 residues. Germline assignment: CDR1 SGHTA and CDR2 FQGNSA. V was shortened by 1 base and J by 1 base, with 7 bases between the two germline ends. The CDR3 bases are TGTGCCAGCAGCTTAGGGGGACAGAACACTGAAGCTTTCTTT. This sequence encodes CASSLGGQNTEAFF.

This sequence joins TRBV6-2 or TRBV6-3 and TRBJ2-6; tentatively, D is TRBD1 (6 bases). CDR1 and CDR2 from the germline V gene are MNHEY and SVGEGT. The V end was cut by 6 bases, the J end by 0 bases, with 18 bases between. The CDR3 is 18 residues long. The CDR3, as DNA: TGTGCCAGCAGCCACGACAGGCCCCTAAGCTCTGGGGCCAACGTCCTGACTTTC. Protein product: CASSHDRPLSSGANVLTF.

This sequence joins TRBV7-2 and TRBJ2-5; no firm D call. This CDR3 has 12 residues. The V end was cut by 1 base, the J end by 5 bases, with 5 bases between. Germline-derived CDR1 and CDR2 are SGHTA and FQGNSA. The CDR3 here is CASSLDRETQYF. The CDR3 nucleotides read TGTGCCAGCAGCTTAGATAGGGAGACCCAGTACTTC.

The chain recombines TRBV27 with TRBJ2-2, with D perhaps matching TRBD1 or TRBD2 (5 bases each). The V end was cut by 5 bases, the J end by 5 bases, with 15 bases between. CDR3 length equals 15 residues. Germline loops: CDR1 MNHEY, CDR2 SMNVEV (reference sequence). This CDR3 reads CASSPRGSGTGELFF. DNA for the CDR3: TGTGCCAGCAGTCCCCGGGGCAGCGGTACCGGGGAGCTGTTTTTT.

This clonotype was found once. This chain links TRBV7-8 with TRBJ2-7; D not certain. Germline CDR1 is SGHVS and CDR2 is FQNEAQ. The CDR3 runs to 12 residues. V dropped 0 bases and J dropped 6 bases, with 6 bases sitting between them. CDR3 sequence: CASSLALSEQYF. The CDR3 DNA sequence: TGTGCCAGCAGCTTAGCTTTGAGCGAGCAGTACTTC.

The chain joins TRBV19 to TRBJ1-3; a weak D match, TRBD1 (5 bases). The V gene lost 6 bases and the J gene lost 0 bases, with 9 bases spanning the gap. The V gene's germline CDR1 is LNHDA and CDR2 SQIVND (reference sequence). This CDR3 has 14 residues. In DNA form, the CDR3 reads TGTGCCAGTAGGAGGGGCAACTCTGGAAACACCATATATTTT. Residues: CASRRGNSGNTIYF.